Following are 10 T cell receptor beta chains from one sample sequenced in a study of PD-L1 blockade in urothelial cancer (dated by TCRdb to about 2017). Libraries were built with the immunoSEQ multiplex PCR assay. TCRdb limited this immuneACCESS table to in-frame rearrangements with V and J called. A share of clones is missing; checked studies link under half to unresolved V genes, and the rest is unexplained. This sample comprises roughly 100,000 clones, approximately 82% of them detected only once. The ten largest clonotypes hold approximately 8.4% of the sample. The time point tag for this specimen amounts to: peripheral blood 6 weeks after treatment start. Sample: PBMCs, taken around atezolizumab (anti-PD-L1) treatment. These TCRs come from a man aged 65 to 79 with urothelial cancer.

The rearrangement joins TRBV19 to TRBJ2-1; a possible D gene is TRBD2 (5 bases). The CDR3 is made up of 13 amino acids. Germline CDR1 reads LNHDA; CDR2 reads SQIVND (reference sequence). V dropped 3 bases and J dropped 10 bases, with 13 bases sitting between them. The CDR3 DNA sequence: TGTGCCAGTAGTATTCAGGCGGGCTTCGAGCAGTTCTTC. It yields the protein CASSIQAGFEQFF.

J is TRBJ2-1 and V is TRBV5-5; 13 bases are shared with TRBD2. This CDR3 is 16 amino acids long. Per germline, CDR1 SGHKS and CDR2 YYEKEE (reference sequence). Trimming cost V 4 bases and J 5 bases; bases outside gene matches: 6. The CDR3 DNA reads as TGTGCCAGCAGCCGTACTAGCGGGAGGGGGAACAATGAGCAGTTCTTC. Its protein is CASSRTSGRGNNEQFF.

CDR3 loop: CAPRWGGADTQYF. CDR3 in DNA: TGTGCCCCACGCTGGGGGGGCGCAGATACGCAGTATTTT. The V and J genes are TRBV12-1 and TRBJ2-3; the listed D gene, TRBD2, was not tested against the DNA. TRBV12-1 is reported as a pseudogene. This CDR3 spans 13 amino acids.

The chain joins TRBV27 to TRBJ1-2, with 7 bases identical to TRBD1. The germline gives CDR1 MNHEY, CDR2 SMNVEV (reference sequence). CDR3 length: 14 amino acids. V lost 6 bases and J lost 7; bases outside the gene matches: 11. The CDR3, as DNA: TGTGCCAGCAGCCCATTCAGGGCAGGGGGTGGCTACACCTTC. Translating it yields CASSPFRAGGGYTF.

The chain couples TRBV7-9 to TRBJ1-2; 8 bases are a match to TRBD1. Unmatched junction bases numbered 9, after V lost 5 bases and J lost 4 bases. CDR1 and CDR2 from the germline V gene are SEHNR and FQNEAQ (reference sequence). This CDR3 comprises 15 residues. CDR3 residues: CASSGRRGLSYGYTF. DNA of the CDR3: TGTGCCAGCAGCGGACGCAGGGGGCTGAGCTATGGCTACACCTTC.

The rearrangement joins TRBV7-2 to TRBJ2-7; TRBD2 is a possible D gene (6 bases). The CDR3 extends over 13 amino acids. The V gene lost 5 bases and the J gene lost 5 bases, with 13 bases spanning the gap. CDR1 and CDR2 (germline): SGHTA, FQGNSA. CDR3 amino acids: CASSAWDWNEQYF. The CDR3 DNA is TGTGCCAGCAGCGCCTGGGACTGGAACGAGCAGTACTTC. The variable domain in full, with the rest retrieved from reference TRBV7-2 and TRBJ2-7, is GAGVSQSPSNKVTEKGKDVELRCDPISGHTALYWYRQSLGQGLEFLIYFQGNSAPDKSGLPSDRFSAERTGGSVSTLTIQRTQQEDSAVYLCASSAWDWNEQYFGPGTRLTVT.

The chain links TRBV6-1 to TRBJ2-1; the D gene is possibly TRBD2 (6 bases). There are 15 residues in the CDR3. V lost 6 bases and J lost 0, with 12 bases in between. Looked up from germline, CDR1 is MNHNS and CDR2 is SASEGT. The CDR3 nucleotides are TGTGCCAGCAGAACCGACGGGAGCTCCTACAATGAGCAGTTCTTC. Translation: CASRTDGSSYNEQFF.

CDR3 sequence: CASSLGGVQETQYF. CDR3 nucleotide sequence: TGTGCCAGCAGTTTGGGGGGGGTCCAAGAGACCCAGTACTTC. The chain links TRBV6-5 to TRBJ2-5; TRBD2 agrees at 7 bases. CDR1 is MNHEY, CDR2 SVGAGI, per germline. The trim removed 4 bases at V and 1 base at J, leaving 3 bases unmatched. The CDR3 totals 14 residues.

This chain joins TRBV5-4 and TRBJ2-1; 8 nucleotides align to TRBD2. This CDR3 region has 16 residues. Losses at the gene ends were 3 bases for V and 8 bases for J; bases not matched to a gene: 13. CDR1 is SGHNT, CDR2 YYREEE, per germline (reference sequence). Here the CDR3 reads CASSSVGGGNGYEQFF. CDR3 DNA: TGTGCCAGCAGCTCCGTAGGCGGGGGGAATGGGTATGAGCAGTTCTTC.

The chain carries TRBV14 and TRBJ1-1; the D is unclear. The CDR3 has 13 amino acids. The germline gives CDR1 SGHDN, CDR2 FVKESK. Between the trimmed V and J ends, which lost 3 bases and 3 bases, there was a span of 8 bases. The CDR3: CASSHPTDTEAFF. The CDR3 DNA reads TGTGCCAGCAGCCACCCGACTGACACTGAAGCTTTCTTT.